The 5 T cell receptor beta chains reported below all come from one sample, sequenced in a study of human T cells and chemical hapten exposure. Noted time point: patch test 2, 6 weeks after DPC sensitization. Regarding treatment: therapeutic diphenylcyclopropenone sensitization with weekly scalp DPC. Each CDR3 protein gets one entry after TCRdb re-called the RACE reads with MiXCR. This sample has tens of thousands of distinct CDR3 sequences; approximately 11% occur once, and the top ten carry 2.2%. This specimen consisted of whole blood, obtained in connection with sensitization to the hapten diphenylcyclopropenone (DPC). Source of these receptors: a man aged 35-49 years with alopecia areata. Some clones in this sample may be carry-over from other donors' samples.

This clonotype was counted at least ten times. This chain uses TRBV5-1 with TRBJ2-3; maybe TRBD2 (5 bases). CDR3 size: 16 residues. The germline V gene has CDR1 SGHRS and CDR2 YFSETQ. Trimming left V 4 bases short and J 1 base short, with 16 bases between. The CDR3 nucleotides read TGCGCCAGCAGCCCCCTGGTGGTCGGGGGCACAGATACGCAGTATTTT. Translated: CASSPLVVGGTDTQYF.

The chain combines TRBV6-2 or TRBV6-3 with TRBJ2-7; D not certain. This CDR3 has 13 amino acids. Trimming took off 6 bases at V and 9 bases at J, with 18 bases between the two ends. Germline-derived CDR1 and CDR2 are MNHEY and SVGEGT. CDR3 sequence (DNA): TGTGCCAGCAGGGAAGATCCGATCCCGCTGCAGTACTTC. Its protein is CASREDPIPLQYF.

This clonotype has a count of ten or more. The rearrangement links TRBV30 to TRBJ2-1; D gene uncertain. V was pared by 2 bases and J by 15 bases, with 23 bases between. Per germline, CDR1 GTSNPN and CDR2 SVGIG (reference sequence). This CDR3 contains 14 residues. CDR3 nucleotides: TGTGCCTGGAGTCTACCAGGCAGGATCATTCTACCGTTCTTC. The encoded protein is CAWSLPGRIILPFF.

This clonotype was seen many times. The junction does not match germline at one end; this may be a read error. The J gene is TRBJ1-1, the V gene TRBV30, with 7 bases aligning to TRBD1. The V gene's germline CDR1 is GTSNPN and CDR2 SVGIG (reference sequence). The CDR3 is 12 residues long. CDR3 residues: CAWLQGNAEAFF. CDR3 sequence (DNA): TGTGCCTGGTTACAGGGGAACGCTGAAGCTTTCTTT.

The chain is built from TRBV11-2 and TRBJ2-1; possible D gene TRBD2, 5 bases. From germline, CDR1 is SGHAT and CDR2 FQNNGV. CDR3 size: 15 residues. Between the trimmed V and J ends, which lost 5 bases and 3 bases, there was a span of 14 bases. CDR3 amino acids: CASSRSNEGYNEQFF. DNA of the CDR3: TGTGCCAGCAGCCGGTCTAATGAGGGCTACAATGAGCAGTTCTTC.